The T cell receptor beta chain under discussion was sequenced for a study of blood T cell repertoires in COVID-19. Across the study: Acute-phase and convalescent COVID-19 samples originated in the United States, Italy and Spain.

Study members were between about 18 and 95 years old and lived in some 26 US regions. CDR3 length: 15 amino acids. Germline CDR1 SGHTA, CDR2 FQGTGA. Trimming removed 6 bases at V and 2 bases at J, with 15 bases between. Source study methods: Reference gene primer amplification yielded estimated nucleated cell counts. Some clones are missing from TCRdb's copy, which holds only in-frame ones; the method was immunoSEQ multiplex PCR. V, J and clone size derive from that table, while D and trimming were established from the DNA sequence. The sample records approximately 260,000 clones, 70% to 90% being singletons.

The sequence came from a woman aged 40 to 55 with acute COVID-19. This rearrangement joins TRBV7-3 to TRBJ2-3; possible D gene TRBD2, 5 bases. The sample comprised PBMCs or T cells enriched from blood (not recorded which). The CDR3 is CASRRAAVDTDTQYF. CDR3 sequence (DNA): TGTGCCAGCAGGAGGGCTGCGGTTGACACAGATACGCAGTATTTT.